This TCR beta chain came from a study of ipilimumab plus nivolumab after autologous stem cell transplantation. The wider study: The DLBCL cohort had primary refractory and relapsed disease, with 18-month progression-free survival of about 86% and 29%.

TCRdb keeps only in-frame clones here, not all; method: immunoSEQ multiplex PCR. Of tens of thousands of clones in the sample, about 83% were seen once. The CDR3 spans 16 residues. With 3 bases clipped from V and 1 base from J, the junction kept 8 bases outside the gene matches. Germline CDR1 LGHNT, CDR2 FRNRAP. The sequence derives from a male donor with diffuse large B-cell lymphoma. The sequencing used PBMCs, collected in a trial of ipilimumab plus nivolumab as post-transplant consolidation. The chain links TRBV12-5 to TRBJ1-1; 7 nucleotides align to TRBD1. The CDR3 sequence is CASGLEGGGWNTEAFF. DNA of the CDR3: TGTGCTAGTGGTTTAGAAGGGGGCGGTTGGAACACTGAAGCTTTCTTT.